This TCR beta chain was obtained from a study of T cells in localized non-small cell lung cancer. Clones were read by immunoSEQ multiplex PCR, and TCRdb kept only the in-frame ones, dropping some. The sample has roughly 50,000 clones, approximately 89% seen once; the top ten hold 15% to 20%. Note on this clone: Antigen specificity is unknown.

Looked up from germline, CDR1 is SQVTM and CDR2 is ANQGSEA. This CDR3 is built from 16 residues. The V gene lost 6 bases and the J gene lost 0 bases, with 18 bases spanning the gap. Whole-study results and caveats: When the top 100 tumor clones were examined, a median approximately 54 of them also appeared in the adjacent lung, which was paired and uninvolved. Higher T cell density in the blood was associated with longer overall survival, whereas higher adjacent-lung clonality associated with shorter survival. Among the tissues sampled, uninvolved adjacent lung had the highest T cell clonality, above tumor.

The source material was peripheral blood, sampled before any cancer treatment. The chain combines TRBV29-1 with TRBJ2-1, with D perhaps matching TRBD1 or TRBD2 (5 bases each). This clonotype originated in a man aged 40 to 70 with stage I lung adenocarcinoma. The CDR3 region is CSVSGPILSSYNEQFF. CDR3 coding DNA: TGCAGCGTATCGGGACCCATCCTCAGCTCCTACAATGAGCAGTTCTTC.